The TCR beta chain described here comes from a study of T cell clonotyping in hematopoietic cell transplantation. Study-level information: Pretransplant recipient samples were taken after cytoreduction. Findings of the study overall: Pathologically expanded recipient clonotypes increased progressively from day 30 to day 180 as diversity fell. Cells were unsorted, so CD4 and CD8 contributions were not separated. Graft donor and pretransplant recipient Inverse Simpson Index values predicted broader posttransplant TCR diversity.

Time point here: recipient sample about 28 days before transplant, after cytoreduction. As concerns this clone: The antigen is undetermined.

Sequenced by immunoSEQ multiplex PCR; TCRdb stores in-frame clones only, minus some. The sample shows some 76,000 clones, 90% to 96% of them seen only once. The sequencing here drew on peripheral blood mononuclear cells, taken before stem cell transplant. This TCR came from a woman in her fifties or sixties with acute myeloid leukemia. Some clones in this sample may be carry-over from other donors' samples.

In DNA form, the CDR3 reads TGTGCCAGCAGTTCTCCGGGACAGGGTGGTGAGCAGTACTTC. Encoded protein: CASSSPGQGGEQYF. This rearrangement joins TRBV28 to TRBJ2-7, with 9 bases fitting TRBD1. The germline V gene encodes CDR1 MDHEN and CDR2 SYDVKM. Trimming took 4 bases from V and 7 from J; bases not matched to a gene: 8. The CDR3 is 14 amino acids.